A single sample gave rise to the 13 T cell receptor beta chains below, sequenced in a study of human T cells and chemical hapten exposure. The time point: patch test 2, 6 weeks after DPC sensitization. Treatment in this sample: therapeutic diphenylcyclopropenone sensitization with weekly scalp DPC. MiXCR, run by TCRdb on the RACE reads, gives a single entry per CDR3 protein. There are approximately 350,000 distinct CDR3 sequences in the sample; about 6% occur only once, and roughly 5.4% lies in the top ten. The material sequenced was whole blood, taken in connection with sensitization to the hapten diphenylcyclopropenone (DPC). The receptors stem from a woman aged 18-29 years with alopecia areata. Some clones in this sample may be carry-over from other donors' samples.

As to this clonotype: A much larger clone sits a single nucleotide away, making a read error possible. CDR3 region: CASCWTGGTEAFF. The CDR3, as DNA: TGTGCCAGCTGCTGGACAGGGGGCACTGAAGCTTTCTTT. The rearrangement uses TRBV28 and TRBJ1-1; 10 bases align to TRBD1. V trimming: 8 bases; J trimming: 4 bases; junction bases outside the gene matches: 4. CDR1 MDHEN and CDR2 SYDVKM come from the germline V gene. This CDR3 has 13 amino acids. The full variable domain, completed using reference TRBV28 and TRBJ1-1, is DVKVTQSSRYLVKRTGEKVFLECVQDMDHENMFWYRQDPGLGLRLIYFSYDVKMKEKGDIPEGYSVSREKKERFSLILESASTNQTSMYLCASCWTGGTEAFFGQGTRLTVV.

There are many counts of this clonotype. This rearrangement joins TRBV7-2 to TRBJ2-2; D may be TRBD1 or TRBD2 (5 bases each). The CDR3 runs to 16 residues. V gave up 0 bases and J gave up 1 base, with 9 bases separating them. Germline CDR1 SGHTA, CDR2 FQGNSA. CDR3 amino acids: CASSLAPGRNTGELFF. CDR3 in DNA: TGTGCCAGCAGCTTAGCGCCGGGACGGAACACCGGGGAGCTGTTTTTT.

The sample holds a few counts of this clonotype. The rearrangement uses TRBV2 and TRBJ2-3, with 14 bases matching TRBD2. The CDR3 is 14 amino acids. The ends lost 10 bases at V and 6 bases at J; junction bases unmatched: 6. Per the germline V gene, CDR1 is SNHLY and CDR2 is FYNNEI. CDR3 amino acids: CATRTSGGWDTQYF. CDR3 nucleotides: TGTGCCACCCGGACTAGCGGGGGGTGGGATACGCAGTATTTT. The full variable domain, its missing parts supplied by reference TRBV2 and TRBJ2-3, is EPEVTQTPSHQVTQMGQEVILRCVPISNHLYFYWYRQILGQKVEFLVSFYNNEISEKSEIFDDQFSVERPDGSNFTLKIRSTKLEDSAMYFCATRTSGGWDTQYFGPGTRLTVL.

Ten or more counts support this clonotype. A read error may account for a junction end that differs from germline. V is TRBV7-7 and J is TRBJ2-3; TRBD2 matches at 9 bases. Germline-derived CDR1 and CDR2 are SSHAT and FNYEAQ (reference sequence). This CDR3 spans 15 amino acids. The CDR3 DNA reads TGTGCTAGCAGCCCGGGACTAGCAGAGGGAGATACGCAGTATTTT. This gives the protein CASSPGLAEGDTQYF.

In its sample, this clonotype was seen a few times. This chain links TRBV7-9 with TRBJ2-5; D perhaps matches TRBD1 (5 bases). V lost 5 bases and J 5 bases, leaving 12 bases between the germline ends. CDR3 size: 13 residues. The germline V gene has CDR1 SEHNR and CDR2 FQNEAQ (reference sequence). The CDR3 protein is CASSRQGPETQYF. In nucleotides, the CDR3 is TGTGCCAGCAGCCGGCAGGGCCCGGAGACCCAGTACTTC. The full variable domain, completed using reference TRBV7-9 and TRBJ2-5, is DTGVSQNPRHKITKRGQNVTFRCDPISEHNRLYWYRQTLGQGPEFLTYFQNEAQLEKSRLLSDRFSAERPKGSFSTLEIQRTEQGDSAMYLCASSRQGPETQYFGPGTRLLVL.

This clonotype was found many times. V is TRBV7-9 and J is TRBJ2-1; D is ambiguous. The V gene lost 1 base and the J gene lost 6 bases, with 7 bases spanning the gap. This CDR3 is built from 13 residues. The V gene's germline CDR1 is SEHNR and CDR2 FQNEAQ (reference sequence). The CDR3 region has the DNA TGTGCCAGCAGCTTAGGGATAGTCAATGAGCAGTTCTTC. Amino acid sequence: CASSLGIVNEQFF.

This clonotype was seen many times. J is TRBJ1-4 and V is TRBV5-8; 8 nucleotides agree with TRBD1. The CDR3 covers 14 residues. Trimming cost V 3 bases and J 7 bases; bases outside gene matches: 5. Germline V CDR1 and CDR2: SGHTS, YDEGEE. CDR3 region: CASSSQGDGEKLFF. For the CDR3, the DNA is TGTGCCAGCAGCTCACAGGGGGACGGTGAAAAACTGTTTTTT.

In this sample, this clonotype turned up many times. V is TRBV13 and J is TRBJ2-1; TRBD1 is a possible D gene (5 bases). The V gene lost 1 base and the J gene lost 7 bases, with 5 bases spanning the gap. The CDR3 is made up of 12 amino acids. Germline assignment: CDR1 PRHDT and CDR2 FYEKMQ (reference sequence). The CDR3 loop is CASSLEGNEQFF. CDR3 bases: TGTGCCAGCAGCTTAGAGGGGAATGAGCAGTTCTTC.

This clonotype appeared a few times. The V call is TRBV4-3, the J call TRBJ1-1; unclear D gene. Germline loops: CDR1 LGHNA, CDR2 YSLEER. V was clipped by 0 bases and J by 9 bases, with 8 bases between them. This CDR3 is built from 12 residues. The DNA for the CDR3 is TGCGCCAGCAGCCAAGATGCGGGGAAAGCTTTCTTT. This codes for CASSQDAGKAFF.

This clonotype showed up just a few times. This chain connects TRBV11-1 to TRBJ2-7, with D possibly TRBD1 on 5 matching bases. V gave up 5 bases and J gave up 2 bases, with 13 bases separating them. The germline CDR1 and CDR2 sequences are SGHAT and FQDESV (reference sequence). The length of the CDR3 is 14 residues. This chain's CDR3 is CASSLTGAPYEQYF. For the CDR3, the DNA is TGTGCCAGCAGCCTCACTGGGGCCCCCTACGAGCAGTACTTC.

This clonotype appeared a single time. The J gene is TRBJ1-2, the V gene TRBV2; 7 bases are shared with TRBD1. The CDR3 contains 14 residues. CDR1 is SNHLY and CDR2 is FYNNEI in the germline V gene. The junction had 7 bases not matched to a gene; V was cut back by 9 bases and J by 0 bases. The CDR3 nucleotides read TGTGCCAGAAGGGGCGGACAGGCTAACTATGGCTACACCTTC. This codes for CARRGGQANYGYTF.

This clonotype was detected many times. CDR3 loop: CSAPLAGTDTQYF. DNA for the CDR3: TGCAGTGCTCCTCTAGCGGGGACCGATACGCAGTATTTT. The rearrangement uses TRBV20-1 and TRBJ2-3; 9 bases are shared with TRBD2. Germline trimming cut 5 bases from V and 6 bases from J; bases unmatched to any gene: 6. Germline assignment: CDR1 DFQATT and CDR2 SNEGSKA (reference sequence). The CDR3 totals 13 residues.

This clonotype showed up many times. J is TRBJ2-3 and V is TRBV7-2; D uncertain. V gave up 5 bases and J gave up 8 bases, with 14 bases separating them. Germline V CDR1 and CDR2: SGHTA, FQGNSA. This CDR3 comprises 13 residues. CDR3 nucleotides: TGTGCCAGCAGCCGTGGTGGGTCGGCTACGCAGTATTTT. It specifies CASSRGGSATQYF.